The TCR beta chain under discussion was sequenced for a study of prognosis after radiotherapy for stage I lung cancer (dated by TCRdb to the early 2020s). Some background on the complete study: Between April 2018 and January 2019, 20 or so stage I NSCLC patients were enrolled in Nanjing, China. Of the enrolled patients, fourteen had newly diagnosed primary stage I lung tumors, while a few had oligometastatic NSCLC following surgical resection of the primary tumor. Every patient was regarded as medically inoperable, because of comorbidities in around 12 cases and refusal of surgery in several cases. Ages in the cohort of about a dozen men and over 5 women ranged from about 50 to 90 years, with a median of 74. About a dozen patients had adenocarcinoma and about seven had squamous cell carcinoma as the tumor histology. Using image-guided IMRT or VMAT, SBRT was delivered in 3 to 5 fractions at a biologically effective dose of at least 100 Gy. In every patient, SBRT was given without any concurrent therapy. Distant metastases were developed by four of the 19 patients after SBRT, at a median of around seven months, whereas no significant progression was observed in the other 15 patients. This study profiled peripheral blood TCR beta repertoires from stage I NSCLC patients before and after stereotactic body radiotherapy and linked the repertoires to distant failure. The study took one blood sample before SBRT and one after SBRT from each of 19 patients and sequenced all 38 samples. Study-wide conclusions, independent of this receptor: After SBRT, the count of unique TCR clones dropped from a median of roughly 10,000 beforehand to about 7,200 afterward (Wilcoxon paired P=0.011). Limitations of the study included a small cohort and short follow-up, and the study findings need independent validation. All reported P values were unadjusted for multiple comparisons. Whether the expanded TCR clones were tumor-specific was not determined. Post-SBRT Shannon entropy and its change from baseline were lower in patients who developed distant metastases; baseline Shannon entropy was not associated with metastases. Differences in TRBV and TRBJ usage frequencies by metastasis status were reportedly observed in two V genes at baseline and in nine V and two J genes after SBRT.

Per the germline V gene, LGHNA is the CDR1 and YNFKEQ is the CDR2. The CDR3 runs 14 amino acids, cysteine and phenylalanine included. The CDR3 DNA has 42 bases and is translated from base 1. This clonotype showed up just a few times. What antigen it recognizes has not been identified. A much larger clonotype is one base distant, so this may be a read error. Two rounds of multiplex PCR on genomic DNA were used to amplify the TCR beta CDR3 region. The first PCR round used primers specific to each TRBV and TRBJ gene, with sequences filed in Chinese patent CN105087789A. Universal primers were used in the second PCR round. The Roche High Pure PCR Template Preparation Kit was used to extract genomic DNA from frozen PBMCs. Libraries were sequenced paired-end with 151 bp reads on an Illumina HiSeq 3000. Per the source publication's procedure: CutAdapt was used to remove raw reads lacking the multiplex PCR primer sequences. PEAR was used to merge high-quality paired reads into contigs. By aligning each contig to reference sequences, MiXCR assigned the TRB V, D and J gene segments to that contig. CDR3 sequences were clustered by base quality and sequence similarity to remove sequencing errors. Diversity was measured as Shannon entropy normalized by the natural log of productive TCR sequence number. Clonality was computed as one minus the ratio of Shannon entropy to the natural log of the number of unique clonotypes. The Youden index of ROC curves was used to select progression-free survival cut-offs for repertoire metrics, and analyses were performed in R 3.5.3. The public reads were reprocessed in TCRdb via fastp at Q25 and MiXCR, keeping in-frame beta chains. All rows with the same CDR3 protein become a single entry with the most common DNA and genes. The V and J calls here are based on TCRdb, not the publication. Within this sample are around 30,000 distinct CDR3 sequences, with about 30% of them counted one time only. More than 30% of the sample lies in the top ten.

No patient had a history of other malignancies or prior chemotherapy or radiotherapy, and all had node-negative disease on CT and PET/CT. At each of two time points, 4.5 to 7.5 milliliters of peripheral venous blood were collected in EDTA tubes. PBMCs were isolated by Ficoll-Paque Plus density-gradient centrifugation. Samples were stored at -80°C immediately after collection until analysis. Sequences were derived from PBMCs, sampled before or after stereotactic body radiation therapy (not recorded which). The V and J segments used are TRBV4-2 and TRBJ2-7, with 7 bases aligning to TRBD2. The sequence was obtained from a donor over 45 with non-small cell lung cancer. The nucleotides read TGTGCCAGAAGCCAAGAAGAGCGGGGCTACGAGCAGTACTTC. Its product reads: CARSQEERGYEQYF.